This T cell receptor beta chain derives from a study of shared clonotypes between healthy human individuals. Study background: Donor composition was a couple of women and a few men, aged 18 to 49. Overall study findings and caveats: Genetic and exposure-history diversity was limited by the small donor number.

At a deep level, the assay was run. The assay was immunoSEQ multiplex PCR, and TCRdb's table has in-frame clones only and misses some. Of around 2.5 million clones in the sample, approximately 94% were seen once. As regards this clone: The antigen is unknown. The sample holds other DNA sequences that translate to the same CDR3.

The CDR3 extends over 12 amino acids. Germline V gene sequence: CDR1 MDHEN, CDR2 SYDVKM. The V end was cut by 5 bases, the J end by 1 base, with 6 bases between. This receptor was taken from a man aged 18 to 30 in good health. Some clones in this sample may be carry-over from other donors' samples. The J gene is TRBJ2-7, the V gene TRBV28, with D uncertain. The sequenced sample was naive CD4+ T cells from PBMCs. Subset noted: CD45RA+ positively selected. The CDR3 loop is CASSPRSYEQYF. The CDR3 nucleotides are TGTGCCAGCAGTCCCAGGTCCTACGAGCAGTACTTC.